This TCR beta chain was observed in a study of blood T cell repertoires in COVID-19. Study overall: Samples taken during acute and convalescent COVID-19 were collected in the United States, Italy and Spain. The cDNA or gDNA used as material had been derived from T cells, B-cell-depleted T cells, or PBMCs.

Trimming removed 8 bases at V and 5 bases at J, with 30 bases between. Looked up from germline, CDR1 is MGHDK and CDR2 is SYGVNS. The CDR3 covers 18 residues. In the authors' workflow: How many nucleated cells were present was estimated from reference gene primer amplification. TCRdb keeps only in-frame clones here, not all; method: immunoSEQ multiplex PCR. V and J calls and clone size follow that table, whereas D and trimming were derived from the DNA. The table includes about 210,000 clones, about 88% detected once. This chain links TRBV25-1 with TRBJ1-1; tentatively, D is TRBD1 (5 bases). This sequence was found in a woman in her forties with acute or convalescent COVID-19. Sequenced input: peripheral blood. The CDR3 bases are TGTGCCAGCCGCAGCAGTGTATTATATTCCTCGGGGGAGACTGAAGCTTTCTTT. It is translated as CASRSSVLYSSGETEAFF.